The 28 T cell receptor beta chains below all came from one sample that was sequenced in a study of blood T cell repertoires in COVID-19. Only in-frame clones appear in the TCRdb table, and some are missing; sequencing was by immunoSEQ multiplex PCR. This table holds 200,000 or so clones, roughly three quarters found once. Sequencing input: peripheral blood. The receptors stem from a man aged 55 to 69 with active or convalescent COVID-19.

This clone has just a few counts. The V call is TRBV7-8, the J call TRBJ1-6; 11 bases fit TRBD1. V trimming: 5 bases; J trimming: 9 bases; junction bases outside the gene matches: 6. The CDR3 has 15 amino acids. Germline loops: CDR1 SGHVS, CDR2 FQNEAQ. CDR3 in DNA: TGTGCCAGCAGCCGGACAGGGGGCTCCAGTTCACCCCTCCACTTT. It encodes CASSRTGGSSSPLHF.

The chain combines TRBV27 with TRBJ2-3; D gene ambiguous. Between the trimmed V and J ends, which lost 5 bases and 1 base, there was a span of 13 bases. The CDR3 is made up of 15 amino acids. In germline, CDR1 is MNHEY, CDR2 SMNVEV (reference sequence). CDR3 in amino acids: CASSNPSQGTDTQYF. In nucleotides, the CDR3 is TGTGCCAGCAGTAACCCCTCCCAGGGCACAGATACGCAGTATTTT.

The J gene is TRBJ2-1, the V gene TRBV19; TRBD1 matches 7 bases. V dropped 8 bases and J dropped 6; count of bases not matched to a gene: 10. CDR1 is LNHDA and CDR2 is SQIVND in the germline V gene (reference sequence). CDR3 length: 14 residues. The CDR3: CASSRGQALNEQFF. The CDR3 DNA sequence: TGTGCCAGTTCCAGAGGACAGGCCCTCAATGAGCAGTTCTTC.

CDR3 sequence (DNA): TGCGCCAGCAGCTTGGATCCGAATGAAAAACTGTTTTTT. This translates into CASSLDPNEKLFF. This sequence joins TRBV5-1 and TRBJ1-4; D is uncertain. The V gene lost 0 bases and the J gene lost 5 bases, with 5 bases spanning the gap. The CDR3 is 13 residues long. The germline CDR1 and CDR2 sequences are SGHRS and YFSETQ.

This chain connects TRBV6-5 to TRBJ2-7, with a tentative D call TRBD2 (6 bases). CDR1 MNHEY and CDR2 SVGAGI come from the germline V gene. The CDR3 is 14 amino acids. V was pared by 6 bases and J by 2 bases, with 14 bases between. As DNA, the CDR3 is TGTGCCAGCAGCCGGGACGGGAGAGCCTACGAGCAGTACTTC. It is translated as CASSRDGRAYEQYF.

The J gene is TRBJ2-5, the V gene TRBV4-1; TRBD1 matches 9 bases. V shed 3 bases and J 4 bases; nucleotides not matched to a gene: 3. CDR1 is MGHRA, CDR2 YSYEKL, per germline. CDR3 length equals 14 residues. The CDR3 spells CASSHGTGIETQYF. The CDR3 region has the DNA TGCGCCAGCAGCCATGGGACAGGGATAGAGACCCAGTACTTC.

The chain carries TRBV4-2 and TRBJ2-5; D is unclear. This CDR3 region has 13 residues. Trimming shortened V by 1 base and J by 3 bases, and 6 bases separated the two germline ends. Germline values: CDR1 LGHNA, CDR2 YNFKEQ. The CDR3 loop is CASSQVVEETQYF. In DNA, the CDR3 is TGTGCCAGCAGCCAAGTAGTAGAAGAGACCCAGTACTTC.

The table lists this clone with a count of one. The chain employs TRBV19 and TRBJ2-3; 7 bases agree with TRBD2. Germline CDR1 and CDR2: LNHDA and SQIVND (reference sequence). The CDR3 sequence is 17 residues long. Trimming removed 8 bases from V and 6 bases from J; junction bases left unmatched: 20. In nucleotides, the CDR3 is TGTGCCAGTTCCAACCAGCGGACTAGGACCCGGGGGGATACGCAGTATTTT. This translates into CASSNQRTRTRGDTQYF.

V and J are TRBV6-5 and TRBJ1-1; the match to TRBD1 covers 8 bases. The CDR3 is made up of 14 amino acids. The germline CDR1 and CDR2 sequences are MNHEY and SVGAGI. Losses at the gene ends were 5 bases for V and 3 bases for J; bases not matched to a gene: 5. The CDR3 sequence is CASSRKTGDTEAFF. The CDR3 bases are TGTGCCAGCAGTCGAAAGACAGGGGACACTGAAGCTTTCTTT.

The chain recombines TRBV4-2 with TRBJ2-5, with D perhaps matching TRBD1 (5 bases). This CDR3 spans 15 amino acids. With 1 base removed from V and 3 bases from J, the gap between germline ends came to 12 bases. Germline CDR1 reads LGHNA; CDR2 reads YNFKEQ. The CDR3 protein is CASSQGGRLEETQYF. The CDR3 nucleotides read TGTGCCAGCAGCCAAGGGGGCCGGCTAGAAGAGACCCAGTACTTC.

The rearrangement uses TRBV7-2 and TRBJ2-6; D is possibly TRBD2 (5 bases). The CDR3 covers 15 residues. Looked up from germline, CDR1 is SGHTA and CDR2 is FQGNSA. Trimming took 5 bases from V and 1 from J, leaving 9 bases between them. CDR3 nucleotides: TGTGCCAGCAGCCGGGGTGGGTCTGGGGCCAACGTCCTGACTTTC. Translating it yields CASSRGGSGANVLTF.

The table lists this clone with a count of one. This chain connects TRBV3-1 (or the pseudogene TRBV3-2) to TRBJ2-2; 9 nucleotides match TRBD1. Germline lookup yields CDR1 LGHDT and CDR2 YNNKEL (reference sequence). CDR3 length equals 16 residues. J gave up 6 bases and V 8 bases, and 13 bases lay outside the gene matches. For the CDR3, the DNA is TGTGCCAGCCAATGGACAGGGGCGGAGAAAGCCGGGGAGCTGTTTTTT. Its protein product is CASQWTGAEKAGELFF.

CDR3 amino acids: CASSQPTGVRTDTQYF. The CDR3 coding sequence is TGCGCCAGCAGCCAACCGACAGGGGTCCGCACAGATACGCAGTATTTT. The chain uses TRBV4-1 and TRBJ2-3, with 8 positions matching TRBD1. Germline values: CDR1 MGHRA, CDR2 YSYEKL. The CDR3 runs 16 residues. J was trimmed by 1 base and V by 2 bases; bases with no gene match: 5.

About this clone: This CDR3 is also generated by other DNA sequences in the sample. V gene TRBV5-1 combines with J gene TRBJ2-5; the D gene is possibly TRBD2 (6 bases). Looked up from germline, CDR1 is SGHRS and CDR2 is YFSETQ. The CDR3 contains 15 residues. V was trimmed by 0 bases and J by 1 base, leaving 10 bases between them. Here the CDR3 DNA reads TGCGCCAGCAGCTTGGTCGGGACTTCCCAAGAGACCCAGTACTTC. Amino acids: CASSLVGTSQETQYF.

The chain combines TRBV29-1 with TRBJ2-1, with no clear D. This CDR3 spans 12 amino acids. V lost 3 bases and J 7 bases, leaving 10 bases between the germline ends. CDR1 is SQVTM and CDR2 is ANQGSEA in the germline V gene. Here the CDR3 reads CSVDNNGNEQFF. CDR3 DNA sequence: TGCAGCGTTGACAATAACGGGAATGAGCAGTTCTTC.

In this sample, this clone turned up many times. The chain's CDR3 is CASSLDGVSTGELFF. The DNA of the CDR3 is TGCGCCAGCAGCTTGGACGGGGTATCAACCGGGGAGCTGTTTTTT. J is TRBJ2-2 and V is TRBV5-1; weak D call: TRBD2 (5 bases). Between the trimmed V and J ends, which lost 0 bases and 5 bases, there was a span of 11 bases. The CDR3 sequence is 15 residues long. Germline V gene data show CDR1 as SGHRS and CDR2 as YFSETQ.

The V and J genes are TRBV3-1 (or the pseudogene TRBV3-2) and TRBJ1-1, with D unresolved. CDR1 LGHDT and CDR2 YNNKEL come from the germline V gene (reference sequence). Deletions cut 7 bases from V and 8 bases from J, with 14 bases between. The CDR3 spans 12 residues. The CDR3 nucleotides are TGTGCCAGCACGGTGGCGGGGATGGAAGCTTTCTTT. Its translation is CASTVAGMEAFF.

The chain employs TRBV7-2 and TRBJ2-1, with D possibly being TRBD1 (6 bases). The CDR3 extends over 16 amino acids. The germline V gene encodes CDR1 SGHTA and CDR2 FQGNSA. V was cut by 1 base and J by 10 bases, with 20 bases left in between. Here the CDR3 DNA reads TGTGCCAGCAGCTTAGGAGGGGACATACGAATAGGCGAGCAGTTCTTC. Amino acids: CASSLGGDIRIGEQFF.

The chain uses TRBV7-8 and TRBJ1-2, with a weak D call TRBD1 (5 bases). The V and J ends lost 5 bases and 0 bases respectively, with 13 bases between them. Germline loops: CDR1 SGHVS, CDR2 FQNEAQ. CDR3 length: 15 residues. The CDR3 spells CASSRDSLANYGYTF. For the CDR3, the DNA is TGTGCCAGCAGCCGAGACAGTTTAGCTAACTATGGCTACACCTTC.

This CDR3 reads CASSLRSQETQYF. The CDR3 region has the DNA TGTGCCAGCAGTTTAAGGAGTCAAGAGACCCAGTACTTC. The chain has TRBV27 and TRBJ2-5, with D hard to call. Germline-derived CDR1 and CDR2 are MNHEY and SMNVEV (reference sequence). The CDR3 runs to 13 residues. Trimming cost V 2 bases and J 2 bases, with 6 bases left between them.

CDR3 amino acids: CASSLTGQFTEAFF. The CDR3 nucleotides read TGTGCCAGCAGCTTGACAGGACAGTTCACTGAAGCTTTCTTT. The genes are TRBV5-4 and TRBJ1-1; weak D call: TRBD1 (6 bases). The CDR3 sequence is 14 residues long. Looked up from germline, CDR1 is SGHNT and CDR2 is YYREEE (reference sequence). V lost 1 base, J lost 4 bases, and 11 bases lay in between.

This clone has just a few counts. The rearrangement links TRBV6-5 to TRBJ1-1, with D uncertain. This CDR3 is 14 amino acids long. V lost 2 bases, J lost 4 bases, and 11 bases lay in between. Per the germline V gene, CDR1 is MNHEY and CDR2 is SVGAGI. CDR3 in amino acids: CASSYQVFGTEAFF. The DNA for the CDR3 is TGTGCCAGCAGTTACCAGGTATTTGGCACTGAAGCTTTCTTT.

This clone was observed a handful of times. V is TRBV6-2 or TRBV6-3 and J is TRBJ2-3; D gene ambiguous. Germline V gene data show CDR1 as MNHEY and CDR2 as SVGEGT. V was cut by 0 bases and J by 4 bases, with 11 bases left in between. CDR3 size: 15 residues. As DNA, the CDR3 is TGTGCCAGCAGTTACTCCTTAGCAGAAGCAGATACGCAGTATTTT. As protein: CASSYSLAEADTQYF.

The chain carries TRBV6-5 and TRBJ2-7; the D gene is possibly TRBD1 (6 bases). V was clipped by 6 bases and J by 2 bases, with 11 bases between them. The V gene's germline CDR1 is MNHEY and CDR2 SVGAGI. The CDR3 spans 13 residues. This CDR3 reads CASRDRGPYEQYF. Here the CDR3 DNA reads TGTGCCAGCAGGGACAGAGGCCCCTACGAGCAGTACTTC.

The CDR3 protein is CASSSLRLKAGTQYF. DNA for the CDR3: TGTGCCAGCAGCTCCCTCAGGCTGAAAGCCGGTACGCAGTATTTT. The chain uses TRBV11-2 and TRBJ2-3; D not certain. CDR3 length: 15 residues. Trimming removed 4 bases at V and 8 bases at J, with 19 bases between. CDR1 and CDR2 (germline): SGHAT, FQNNGV.

The chain carries TRBV28 and TRBJ1-5; 7 nucleotides match TRBD1. The CDR3 totals 13 residues. The trim removed 6 bases at V and 7 bases at J, leaving 6 bases unmatched. CDR1 and CDR2 (germline): MDHEN, SYDVKM. In DNA, the CDR3 is TGTGCCAGCAGGGAGGGGGCCGCGCAGCCCCAGCATTTT. Its translation is CASREGAAQPQHF.

V gene TRBV5-1 combines with J gene TRBJ2-2; no clear D gene. The CDR3 runs 16 residues. The germline V gene has CDR1 SGHRS and CDR2 YFSETQ. V was clipped by 0 bases and J by 4 bases, with 13 bases between them. The CDR3 sequence: CASSLATQVGTGELFF. In DNA form, the CDR3 reads TGCGCCAGCAGCTTGGCGACGCAGGTTGGCACCGGGGAGCTGTTTTTT.

V and J are TRBV11-3 and TRBJ2-3; 10 nucleotides match TRBD2. The CDR3 has 15 residues. Germline-derived CDR1 and CDR2 are SGHNT and YENEEA. The junction had 3 bases not matched to a gene; V was cut back by 5 bases and J by 1 base. CDR3 DNA: TGTGCCAGCAGCCACGGACTAGCGGGCACAGATACGCAGTATTTT. It specifies CASSHGLAGTDTQYF.